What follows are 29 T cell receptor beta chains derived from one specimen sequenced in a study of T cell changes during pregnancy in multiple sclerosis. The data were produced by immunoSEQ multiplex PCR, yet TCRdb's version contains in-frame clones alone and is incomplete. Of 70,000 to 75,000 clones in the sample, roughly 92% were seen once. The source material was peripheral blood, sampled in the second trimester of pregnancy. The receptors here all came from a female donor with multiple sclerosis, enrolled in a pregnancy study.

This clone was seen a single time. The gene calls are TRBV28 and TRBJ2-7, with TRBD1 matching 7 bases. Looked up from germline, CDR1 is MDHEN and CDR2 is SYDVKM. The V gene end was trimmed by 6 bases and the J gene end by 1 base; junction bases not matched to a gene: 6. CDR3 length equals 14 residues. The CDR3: CASRGDRVSYEQYF. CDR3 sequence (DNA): TGTGCCAGCAGGGGAGACAGGGTTTCCTACGAGCAGTACTTC. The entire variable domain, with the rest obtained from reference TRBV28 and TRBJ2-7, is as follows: DVKVTQSSRYLVKRTGEKVFLECVQDMDHENMFWYRQDPGLGLRLIYFSYDVKMKEKGDIPEGYSVSREKKERFSLILESASTNQTSMYLCASRGDRVSYEQYFGPGTRLTVT.

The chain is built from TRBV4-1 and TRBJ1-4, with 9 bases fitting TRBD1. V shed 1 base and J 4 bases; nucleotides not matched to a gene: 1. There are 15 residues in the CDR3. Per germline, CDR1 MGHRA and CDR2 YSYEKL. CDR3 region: CASSQVDRGNEKLFF. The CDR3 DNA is TGCGCCAGCAGCCAAGTGGACAGGGGTAATGAAAAACTGTTTTTT.

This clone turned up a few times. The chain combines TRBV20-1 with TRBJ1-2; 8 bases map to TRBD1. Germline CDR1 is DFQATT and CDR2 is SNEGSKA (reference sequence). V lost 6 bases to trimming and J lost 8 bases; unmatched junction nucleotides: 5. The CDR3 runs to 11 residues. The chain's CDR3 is CSAKQGVGYTF. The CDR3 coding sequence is TGCAGTGCCAAACAGGGGGTAGGCTACACCTTC.

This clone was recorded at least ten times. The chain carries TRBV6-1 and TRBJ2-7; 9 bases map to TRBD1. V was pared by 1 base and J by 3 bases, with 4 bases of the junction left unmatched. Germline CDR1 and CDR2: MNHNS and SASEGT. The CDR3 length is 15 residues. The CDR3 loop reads CASSEGETGGYEQYF. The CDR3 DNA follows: TGTGCCAGCAGTGAAGGGGAGACAGGGGGCTACGAGCAGTACTTC.

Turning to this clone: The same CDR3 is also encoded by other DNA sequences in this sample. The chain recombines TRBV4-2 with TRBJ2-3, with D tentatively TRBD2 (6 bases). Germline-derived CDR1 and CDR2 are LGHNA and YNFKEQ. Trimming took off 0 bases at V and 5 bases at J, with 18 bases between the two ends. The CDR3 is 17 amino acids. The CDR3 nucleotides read TGTGCCAGCAGCCAAGATGGCGACGGGAGTGAGCGAGATACGCAGTATTTT. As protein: CASSQDGDGSERDTQYF.

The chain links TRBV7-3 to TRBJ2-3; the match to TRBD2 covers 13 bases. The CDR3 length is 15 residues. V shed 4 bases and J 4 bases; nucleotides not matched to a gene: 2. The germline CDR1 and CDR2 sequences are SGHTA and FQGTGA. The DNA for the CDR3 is TGTGCCAGCAGCTCCGGGACTAGCGGGGCAGATACGCAGTATTTT. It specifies CASSSGTSGADTQYF.

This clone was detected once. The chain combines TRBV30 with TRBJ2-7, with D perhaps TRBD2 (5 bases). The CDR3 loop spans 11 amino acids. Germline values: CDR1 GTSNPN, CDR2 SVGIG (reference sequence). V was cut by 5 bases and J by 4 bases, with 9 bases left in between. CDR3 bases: TGTGCCTGGGGTGGCGGGTACGAGCAGTACTTC. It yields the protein CAWGGGYEQYF. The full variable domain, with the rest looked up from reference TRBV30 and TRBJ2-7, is SQTIHQWPATLVQPVGSPLSLECTVEGTSNPNLYWYRQAAGRGLQLLFYSVGIGQISSEVPQNLSASRPQDRQFILSSKKLLLSDSGFYLCAWGGGYEQYFGPGTRLTVT.

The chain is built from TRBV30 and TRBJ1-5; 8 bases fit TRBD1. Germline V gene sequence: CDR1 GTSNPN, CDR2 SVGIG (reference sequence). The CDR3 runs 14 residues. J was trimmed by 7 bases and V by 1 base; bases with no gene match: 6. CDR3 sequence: CAWSGTGGWQPQHF. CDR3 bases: TGTGCCTGGAGTGGAACAGGGGGGTGGCAGCCCCAGCATTTT.

DNA for the CDR3: TGTGCCAGCAGCCCGACAGGGACTGGGGCCAACGTCCTGACTTTC. Translating it yields CASSPTGTGANVLTF. This rearrangement joins TRBV7-2 to TRBJ2-6; 7 bases are a match to TRBD1. The CDR3 extends over 15 amino acids. Germline values: CDR1 SGHTA, CDR2 FQGNSA. V was pared by 5 bases and J by 2 bases, with 3 bases of the junction left unmatched.

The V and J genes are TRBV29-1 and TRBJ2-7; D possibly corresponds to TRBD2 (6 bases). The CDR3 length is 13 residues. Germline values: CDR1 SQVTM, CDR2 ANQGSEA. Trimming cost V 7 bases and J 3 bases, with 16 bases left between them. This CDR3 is CSASGRQFYEQYF. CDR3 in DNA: TGCAGCGCCTCCGGGAGACAGTTCTACGAGCAGTACTTC.

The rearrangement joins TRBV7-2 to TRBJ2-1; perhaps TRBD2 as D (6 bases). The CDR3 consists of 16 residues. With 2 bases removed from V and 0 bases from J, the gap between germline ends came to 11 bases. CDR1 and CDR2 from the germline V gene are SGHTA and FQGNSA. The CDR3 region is CASSLRRGDSYNEQFF. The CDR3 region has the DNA TGTGCCAGCAGCTTAAGGCGCGGGGACTCCTACAATGAGCAGTTCTTC.

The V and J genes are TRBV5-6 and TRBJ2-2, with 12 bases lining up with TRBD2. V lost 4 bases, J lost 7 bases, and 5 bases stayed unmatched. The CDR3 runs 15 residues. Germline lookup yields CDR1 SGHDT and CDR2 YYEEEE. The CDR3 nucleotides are TGTGCCAGCAGCCCGGGACTAGCGGGTTTCGGGGAGCTGTTTTTT. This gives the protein CASSPGLAGFGELFF.

In DNA, the CDR3 is TGTGCCAGCAGCTTAGTGGTCAGTGGCAATCAGCCCCAGCATTTT. Translated, it gives CASSLVVSGNQPQHF. V and J are TRBV7-2 and TRBJ1-5; unclear D gene. Deletions cut 1 base from V and 2 bases from J, with 9 bases between. CDR3 length equals 15 residues. Germline V gene lookup returns CDR1 SGHTA and CDR2 FQGNSA.

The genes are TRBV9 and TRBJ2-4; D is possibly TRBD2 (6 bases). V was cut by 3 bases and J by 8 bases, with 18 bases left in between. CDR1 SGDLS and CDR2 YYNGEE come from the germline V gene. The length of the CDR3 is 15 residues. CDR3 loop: CASSAQIADGDIQYF. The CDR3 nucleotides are TGTGCCAGCAGCGCTCAAATAGCGGATGGGGACATTCAGTACTTC.

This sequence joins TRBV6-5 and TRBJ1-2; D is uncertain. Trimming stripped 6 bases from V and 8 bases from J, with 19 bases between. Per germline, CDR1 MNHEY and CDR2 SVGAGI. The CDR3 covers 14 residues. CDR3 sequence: CASSYDTGEGGYTF. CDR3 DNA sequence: TGTGCCAGCAGCTACGACACCGGGGAAGGCGGCTACACCTTC.

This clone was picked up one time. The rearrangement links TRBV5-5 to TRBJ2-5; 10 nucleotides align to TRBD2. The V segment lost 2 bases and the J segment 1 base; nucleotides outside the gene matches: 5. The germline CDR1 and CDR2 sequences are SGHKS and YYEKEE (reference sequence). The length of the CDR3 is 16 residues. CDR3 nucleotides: TGTGCCAGCAGCTTTTCCCCTAGCGGGGGCCAAGAGACCCAGTACTTC. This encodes CASSFSPSGGQETQYF.

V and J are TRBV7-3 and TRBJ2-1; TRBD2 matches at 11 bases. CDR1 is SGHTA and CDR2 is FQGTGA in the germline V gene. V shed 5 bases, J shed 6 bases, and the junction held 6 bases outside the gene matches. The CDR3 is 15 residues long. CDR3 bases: TGTGCCAGCAGCCCCATAGCGGGAGGGACCAATGAGCAGTTCTTC. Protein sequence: CASSPIAGGTNEQFF.

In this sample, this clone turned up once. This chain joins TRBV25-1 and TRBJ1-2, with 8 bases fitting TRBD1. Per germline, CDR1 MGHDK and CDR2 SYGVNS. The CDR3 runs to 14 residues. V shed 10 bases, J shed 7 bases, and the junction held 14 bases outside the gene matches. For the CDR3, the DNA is TGTGCCACCCAGGGGGCCGGGACAATAATTGGCTACACCTTC. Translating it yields CATQGAGTIIGYTF.

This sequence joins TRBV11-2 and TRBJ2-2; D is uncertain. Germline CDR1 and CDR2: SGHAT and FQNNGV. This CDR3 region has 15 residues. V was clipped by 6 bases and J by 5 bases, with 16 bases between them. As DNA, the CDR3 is TGTGCCAGCAGGTCGCCGCAGCGTTCAACCGGGGAGCTGTTTTTT. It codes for CASRSPQRSTGELFF. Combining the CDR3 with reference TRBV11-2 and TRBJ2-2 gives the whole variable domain EAGVAQSPRYKIIEKRQSVAFWCNPISGHATLYWYQQILGQGPKLLIQFQNNGVVDDSQLPKDRFSAERLKGVDSTLKIQPAKLEDSAVYLCASRSPQRSTGELFFGEGSRLTVL.

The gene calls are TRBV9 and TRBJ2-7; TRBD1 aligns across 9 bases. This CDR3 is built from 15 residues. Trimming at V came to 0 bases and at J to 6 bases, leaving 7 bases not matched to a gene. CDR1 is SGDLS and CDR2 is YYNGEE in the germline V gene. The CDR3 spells CASSVDWDRAREQYF. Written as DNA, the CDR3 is TGTGCCAGCAGCGTAGACTGGGACAGGGCTCGCGAGCAGTACTTC.

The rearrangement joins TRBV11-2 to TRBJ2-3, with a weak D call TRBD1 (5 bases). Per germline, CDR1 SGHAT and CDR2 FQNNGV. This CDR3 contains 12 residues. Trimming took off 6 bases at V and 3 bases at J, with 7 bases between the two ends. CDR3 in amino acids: CASRPGTDTQYF. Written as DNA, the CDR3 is TGTGCCAGCAGGCCAGGGACAGATACGCAGTATTTT. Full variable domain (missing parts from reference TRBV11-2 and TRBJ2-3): EAGVAQSPRYKIIEKRQSVAFWCNPISGHATLYWYQQILGQGPKLLIQFQNNGVVDDSQLPKDRFSAERLKGVDSTLKIQPAKLEDSAVYLCASRPGTDTQYFGPGTRLTVL.

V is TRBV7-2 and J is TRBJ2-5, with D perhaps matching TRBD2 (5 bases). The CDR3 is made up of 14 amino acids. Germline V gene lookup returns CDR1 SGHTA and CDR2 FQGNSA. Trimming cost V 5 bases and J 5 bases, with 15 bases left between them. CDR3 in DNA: TGTGCCAGCAGCCGACCAGGCACGGGGGAGACCCAGTACTTC. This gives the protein CASSRPGTGETQYF.

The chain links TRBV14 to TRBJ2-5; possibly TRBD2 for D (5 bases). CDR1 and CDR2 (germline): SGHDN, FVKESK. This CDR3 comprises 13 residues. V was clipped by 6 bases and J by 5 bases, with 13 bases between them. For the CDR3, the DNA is TGTGCCAGCAGGTTACGGGATTGGGAGACCCAGTACTTC. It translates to CASRLRDWETQYF.

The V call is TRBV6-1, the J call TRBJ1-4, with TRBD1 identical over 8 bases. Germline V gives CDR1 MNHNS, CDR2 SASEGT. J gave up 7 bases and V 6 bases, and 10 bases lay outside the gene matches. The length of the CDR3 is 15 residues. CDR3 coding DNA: TGTGCCAGCAGCGTCGGACAGGGCGGGAGTGAAAAACTGTTTTTT. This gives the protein CASSVGQGGSEKLFF.

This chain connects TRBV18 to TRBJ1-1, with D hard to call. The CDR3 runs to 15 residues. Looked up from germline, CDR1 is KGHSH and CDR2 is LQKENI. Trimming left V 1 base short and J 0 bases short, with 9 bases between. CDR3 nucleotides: TGTGCCAGCTCACCACTCCCCATCATGAACACTGAAGCTTTCTTT. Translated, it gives CASSPLPIMNTEAFF.

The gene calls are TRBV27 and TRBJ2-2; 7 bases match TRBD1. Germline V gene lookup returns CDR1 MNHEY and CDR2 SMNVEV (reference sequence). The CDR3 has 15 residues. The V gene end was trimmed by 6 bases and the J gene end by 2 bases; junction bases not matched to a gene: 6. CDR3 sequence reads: CASRSGTANTGELFF. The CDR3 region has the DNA TGTGCCAGCAGGTCCGGGACAGCTAACACCGGGGAGCTGTTTTTT.

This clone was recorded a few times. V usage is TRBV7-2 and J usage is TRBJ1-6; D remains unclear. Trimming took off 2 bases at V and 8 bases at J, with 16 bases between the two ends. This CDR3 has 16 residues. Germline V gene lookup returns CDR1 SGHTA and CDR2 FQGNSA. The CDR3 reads CASSLSQRAGDSPLHF. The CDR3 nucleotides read TGTGCCAGCAGCTTAAGTCAACGGGCCGGGGATTCACCCCTCCACTTT.

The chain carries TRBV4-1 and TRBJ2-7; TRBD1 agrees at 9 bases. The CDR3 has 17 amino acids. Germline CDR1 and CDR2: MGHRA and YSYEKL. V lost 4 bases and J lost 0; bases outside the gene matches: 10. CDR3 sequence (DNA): TGCGCCAGCAGCCTGGGCTCCGGGACAGGGAGCTCCTACGAGCAGTACTTC. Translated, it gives CASSLGSGTGSSYEQYF.

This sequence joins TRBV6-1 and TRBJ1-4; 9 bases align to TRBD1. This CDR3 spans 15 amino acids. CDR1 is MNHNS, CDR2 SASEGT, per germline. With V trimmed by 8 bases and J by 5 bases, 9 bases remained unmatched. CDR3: CASLVVTGGNEKLFF. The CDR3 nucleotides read TGTGCCAGCCTTGTTGTGACAGGGGGGAATGAAAAACTGTTTTTT.